This T cell receptor beta chain was obtained from a study of OX40 agonist ivuxolimab in advanced cancers. As for the study in general: Patients got intravenous ivuxolimab at 0.01 to 10 mg/kg every 2 weeks. Three patients showed partial responses: one hepatocellular carcinoma and two cutaneous melanoma cases. Overall study findings and caveats: There were, on average, more expanded clones in CD8+ T cells than in CD4+.

Sequencing was performed with immunoSEQ multiplex PCR; in TCRdb, only in-frame clones are kept and a portion is missing. Found here are approximately 74,000 clones, about 80% of them singletons; the top ten hold about 5.5%. This clone was counted a single time. The antigen remains unidentified. The CDR3 is 13 amino acids. Germline CDR1 is GTSNPN and CDR2 is SVGIG (reference sequence). The V end lost 4 bases, the J end lost 5 bases, and 14 bases lay between the germline ends. This sequence was found in an adult with an advanced solid tumor such as melanoma, head and neck, liver or kidney cancer. This specimen consisted of CD4+ or CD8+ T cells sorted from blood, obtained in a trial of the OX40 agonist ivuxolimab. The rearrangement joins TRBV30 to TRBJ1-2; D not certain. CDR3 region: CAWNQAPLYGYTF. DNA of the CDR3: TGTGCCTGGAATCAGGCCCCGCTTTATGGCTACACCTTC.